One and the same sample provided the 10 T cell receptor beta chains below, sequenced in a study of T cells in Graves' hyperthyroidism and ophthalmopathy. Amplified regions were TCR beta CDR3 sequences from RNA transcripts. TCR CDR3 underwent first-round RT-PCR with the HTBI primer set. TCRdb reanalysed the multiplex PCR reads using MiXCR and keeps one entry per CDR3 protein. The sample gives 560,000 or so distinct CDR3 sequences, 15% to 20% of which show up once; roughly 50% is in the top ten. The sequencing sample was made of blood. These receptors originate from a man in his forties or fifties with Graves' ophthalmopathy.

The chain is built from TRBV27 and TRBJ1-5, with D possibly TRBD1 on 6 matching bases. V lost 7 bases and J lost 6, with 16 bases in between. CDR1 is MNHEY, CDR2 SMNVEV, per germline (reference sequence). The CDR3 covers 14 residues. This chain's CDR3 is CASTRLGGGQPQHF. Here the CDR3 DNA reads TGTGCCAGCACCCGCCTTGGGGGCGGTCAGCCCCAGCATTTT.

The sample holds a few counts of this clonotype. The chain is built from TRBV6-1 and TRBJ2-7, with TRBD2 matching over 10 bases. The J segment lost 2 bases and the V segment lost 8 bases, leaving 12 bases of the junction unmatched. The length of the CDR3 is 16 residues. Germline-derived CDR1 and CDR2 are MNHNS and SASEGT. The CDR3 loop reads CASSAILAGAPYEQYF. As DNA, the CDR3 is TGTGCCAGCTCCGCCATTCTAGCGGGAGCGCCCTACGAGCAGTACTTC.

The table lists this clonotype with a few counts. CDR3 sequence (DNA): TGCGCCAGCAGCATGGGACAGGGGGCTTGGGAGACCCAGTACTTC. It translates to CASSMGQGAWETQYF. The chain carries TRBV5-1 and TRBJ2-5; 12 positions match TRBD1. The CDR3 has 15 residues. Trimming removed 4 bases from V and 5 bases from J; junction bases left unmatched: 6. Looked up from germline, CDR1 is SGHRS and CDR2 is YFSETQ.

The chain couples TRBV20-1 to TRBJ2-7, with D perhaps matching TRBD2 (5 bases). V lost 0 bases to trimming and J lost 5 bases, with 23 bases between them. Germline CDR1 and CDR2: DFQATT and SNEGSKA (reference sequence). The CDR3 runs to 17 residues. The CDR3 bases are TGCAGTGCTAGAGACCAGTGGGAGCTTCAAGGTGTCCACGAGCAGTACTTC. Protein sequence: CSARDQWELQGVHEQYF.

About this clonotype: This CDR3 is missing its conserved last phenylalanine or tryptophan, likely due to a read error. The rearrangement uses TRBV3-1 and TRBJ1-1; D may be TRBD1 (5 bases). The CDR3 is 13 residues long. The germline V gene encodes CDR1 LGHDT and CDR2 YNNKEL (reference sequence). V lost 3 bases, J lost 4 bases, and 9 bases lay in between. The CDR3 is CASSQRGGTEAFL. CDR3 nucleotides: TGTGCCAGCAGCCAGCGGGGGGGCACTGAAGCTTTCCTT.

The genes are TRBV27 and TRBJ1-4, with D possibly being TRBD1 (5 bases). V dropped 4 bases and J dropped 6 bases, with 12 bases sitting between them. The CDR3 length is 14 residues. Germline V CDR1 and CDR2: MNHEY, SMNVEV (reference sequence). Here the CDR3 reads CASSSPGLDEKLFF. The CDR3 bases are TGTGCCAGCAGTTCCCCGGGACTAGATGAAAAACTGTTTTTT.

This clonotype was seen at least ten times. The chain links TRBV30 to TRBJ2-5, with 8 bases fitting TRBD1. V gave up 2 bases and J gave up 12 bases; unmatched junction bases: 8. The CDR3 loop spans 12 amino acids. CDR1 is GTSNPN and CDR2 is SVGIG in the germline V gene (reference sequence). The CDR3: CAWSRQGAGEYF. CDR3 coding DNA: TGTGCCTGGAGTCGGCAGGGGGCTGGGGAGTACTTC. The complete variable domain, with remaining parts taken from reference TRBV30 and TRBJ2-5, reads SQTIHQWPATLVQPVGSPLSLECTVEGTSNPNLYWYRQAAGRGLQLLFYSVGIGQISSEVPQNLSASRPQDRQFILSSKKLLLSDSGFYLCAWSRQGAGEYFGPGTRLLVL.

This clonotype was picked up a small number of times. DNA of the CDR3: TGCAGTGCTAACACAGATACGCAGTATTTT. It encodes CSANTDTQYF. The chain recombines TRBV20-1 with TRBJ2-3; unclear D gene. Germline V gene data show CDR1 as DFQATT and CDR2 as SNEGSKA (reference sequence). Trimming pared 4 bases from V and 2 bases from J, leaving 1 base between. This CDR3 region has 10 residues.

This rearrangement joins TRBV6-1 to TRBJ1-1, with 7 bases fitting TRBD1. CDR3 size: 15 residues. CDR1 MNHNS and CDR2 SASEGT come from the germline V gene. After removal of 7 bases from V and 6 bases from J, the junction contained 14 bases not matched to a gene. The CDR3 coding sequence is TGTGCCAGCATGTCACAACCATACAGGGGCGCTGAAGCTTTCTTT. It is translated as CASMSQPYRGAEAFF.

This clonotype was observed at least ten times. V and J are TRBV27 and TRBJ2-3; D is possibly TRBD2 (6 bases). The CDR3 sequence is 15 residues long. V dropped 3 bases and J dropped 2 bases, with 12 bases sitting between them. Germline loops: CDR1 MNHEY, CDR2 SMNVEV (reference sequence). CDR3 residues: CASSLEGRDTDTQYF. CDR3 nucleotides: TGTGCCAGCAGTTTGGAGGGGCGGGACACAGATACGCAGTATTTT.